Below are 9 T cell receptor beta chains sequenced from a single sample in a study of shared clonotypes between healthy human individuals. CD8 cells classed as naive were CD45RO-negative and positively selected for CCR7, excluding terminally differentiated effector memory CD45RA+ cells. Profiled with immunoSEQ multiplex PCR; TCRdb holds only in-frame clones, not every one. The table has some 2.1 million clones, about 95% seen once. Sequenced sample: naive CD8+ T cells sorted from blood. The receptors derive from a man between 18 and 35 years old in good health.

V and J are TRBV10-2 and TRBJ2-7; D is ambiguous. The germline V and J ends were trimmed by 0 bases and 3 bases, with 12 bases remaining between them. Germline V gives CDR1 WSHSY, CDR2 SAAADI. The CDR3 length is 15 residues. DNA for the CDR3: TGCGCCAGCAGTGAGTCGAAGGGAATGAACTACGAGCAGTACTTC. Translating it yields CASSESKGMNYEQYF.

V is TRBV7-9 and J is TRBJ2-1; D gene unclear. The V end lost 6 bases, the J end lost 6 bases, and 12 bases lay between the germline ends. Germline V CDR1 and CDR2: SEHNR, FQNEAQ (reference sequence). The CDR3 is made up of 13 amino acids. The chain's CDR3 is CASSPDPRNEQFF. The CDR3, as DNA: TGTGCCAGCAGTCCCGATCCTCGCAATGAGCAGTTCTTC.

The J gene is TRBJ1-2, the V gene TRBV9; D uncertain. Germline-derived CDR1 and CDR2 are SGDLS and YYNGEE. V lost 0 bases, J lost 2 bases, and 14 bases lay in between. The CDR3 is 16 residues long. CDR3 region: CASSVAPAGTNYGYTF. The CDR3, as DNA: TGTGCCAGCAGCGTAGCCCCCGCAGGAACCAACTATGGCTACACCTTC.

CDR3 nucleotide sequence: TGTGCCAGCAGCCCTACAGGGAGTAGAACTGAAGCTTTCTTT. Translation: CASSPTGSRTEAFF. The chain joins TRBV7-9 to TRBJ1-1; weak D call: TRBD1 (6 bases). The CDR3 is 14 residues long. CDR1 SEHNR and CDR2 FQNEAQ come from the germline V gene (reference sequence). The V and J ends lost 5 bases and 5 bases respectively, with 15 bases between them.

The chain joins TRBV6-5 to TRBJ2-7, with a weak D call TRBD2 (6 bases). The V and J ends lost 2 bases and 5 bases respectively, with 10 bases between them. Germline V CDR1 and CDR2: MNHEY, SVGAGI. The CDR3 runs 13 residues. The CDR3 DNA follows: TGTGCCAGCAGTTACCATGGGGGGAACGAGCAGTACTTC. Amino acid sequence: CASSYHGGNEQYF.

J is TRBJ2-1 and V is TRBV7-6; 8 bases match TRBD1. Germline V lookup: CDR1 SGHVS, CDR2 FNYEAQ. The ends lost 5 bases at V and 6 bases at J; junction bases unmatched: 9. This CDR3 has 15 amino acids. CDR3 amino acids: CASSPLQGASNEQFF. Written as DNA, the CDR3 is TGTGCCAGCAGCCCCCTGCAGGGGGCTAGCAATGAGCAGTTCTTC. Combining the CDR3 with reference TRBV7-6 and TRBJ2-1 gives the whole variable domain GAGVSQSPRYKVTKRGQDVALRCDPISGHVSLYWYRQALGQGPEFLTYFNYEAQQDKSGLPNDRFSAERPEGSISTLTIQRTEQRDSAMYRCASSPLQGASNEQFFGPGTRLTVL.

The genes are TRBV6-1 and TRBJ2-7; 8 nucleotides align to TRBD1. The CDR3 is 13 residues long. Trimming removed 3 bases from V and 6 bases from J; junction bases left unmatched: 4. The V gene's germline CDR1 is MNHNS and CDR2 SASEGT. The CDR3, as DNA: TGTGCCAGCAGTGAGGGGGACAGGAGCGAGCAGTACTTC. Translated: CASSEGDRSEQYF.

CDR3 in amino acids: CASSDRDRGPPNYGYTF. CDR3 DNA sequence: TGTGCCAGCAGTGACCGGGACAGGGGACCCCCTAACTATGGCTACACCTTC. The chain joins TRBV6-1 to TRBJ1-2; 10 bases align to TRBD1. This CDR3 is 17 amino acids long. Germline CDR1 MNHNS, CDR2 SASEGT. V lost 3 bases and J lost 0; bases outside the gene matches: 7.

J is TRBJ1-5 and V is TRBV4-1; D ambiguous. V gave up 3 bases and J gave up 2 bases, with 11 bases separating them. CDR1 is MGHRA and CDR2 is YSYEKL in the germline V gene. This CDR3 is built from 15 residues. CDR3 in amino acids: CASSQIVEGNQPQHF. The DNA for the CDR3 is TGCGCCAGCAGCCAGATAGTGGAGGGCAATCAGCCCCAGCATTTT.